This paragraph reports one T cell receptor (beta chain). J gave up 0 bases and V 3 bases, and 13 bases lay outside the gene matches. This CDR3 has 19 amino acids. Germline V gives CDR1 ENHRY, CDR2 SYGVKD. The data originate from a study of blood T cell repertoires in COVID-19. The wider study: COVID-19 samples, acute and convalescent, were from the United States, Italy and Spain. In each case, the material was cDNA or gDNA derived from T cells, B-cell-depleted T cells, or PBMCs.

Original processing notes: Estimates of nucleated cell counts were drawn from the amplification of reference gene primers. The assay was immunoSEQ multiplex PCR, and TCRdb's table has in-frame clones only and misses some. V and J calls and clone size come straight from that table; D and trimming were deduced from the DNA. There are around 99,000 clones in the sample; more than 65% occur only once, and around 18% lies in the top ten. The sequenced sample consisted of peripheral blood. The receptor comes from an elderly woman with active or convalescent COVID-19. The V call is TRBV10-3, the J call TRBJ2-7; 11 nucleotides match TRBD2. The CDR3 bases are TGTGCCATCAGTGATCGTAGCGGGAGGGCCGCGTATAGCTCCTACGAGCAGTACTTC. This codes for CAISDRSGRAAYSSYEQYF.